These 6 T cell receptor beta chains came from one sample sequenced in a study of vaccination and CD4 T cells after COVID-19. These receptors have no identified antigens. Cultured CD4+ T cells had their DNA profiled by the Oncomine TCR Beta short-read assay. Via MiXCR, TCRdb re-called the PCR reads, giving one row per CDR3 protein. The table lists 14,000 to 15,000 distinct CDR3 sequences, roughly 28% of them singletons. Specified treatment: approximately 9-day PBMC culture with coronavirus spike peptide pools or control peptides (ViraFEST assay). Sequences were obtained from cultured CD4+ T cells from blood. The receptors shown here come from a human donor with COVID-19.

This chain uses TRBV5-1 with TRBJ1-1; no reliable D call. Germline V gives CDR1 SGHRS, CDR2 YFSETQ. With 1 base removed from V and 6 bases from J, the gap between germline ends came to 4 bases. The CDR3 has 11 amino acids. CDR3 nucleotide sequence: TGCGCCAGCAGCTTGAGTTCTGAAGCTTTCTTT. Its translation is CASSLSSEAFF. Together with reference TRBV5-1 and TRBJ1-1, the CDR3 gives the full variable domain: KAGVTQTPRYLIKTRGQQVTLSCSPISGHRSVSWYQQTPGQGLQFLFEYFSETQRNKGNFPGRFSGRQFSNSRSEMNVSTLELGDSALYLCASSLSSEAFFGQGTRLTVV.

This clonotype was seen a few times. V and J are TRBV9 and TRBJ1-6, with 9 bases fitting TRBD1. With 3 bases clipped from V and 10 bases from J, the junction kept 5 bases outside the gene matches. The CDR3 consists of 14 residues. CDR1 and CDR2 (germline): SGDLS, YYNGEE. The CDR3: CASSGPQGASPLHF. The CDR3 bases are TGTGCCAGCAGCGGACCACAGGGGGCCTCACCCCTCCACTTT.

This clonotype showed up just a few times. The chain has TRBV7-9 and TRBJ1-5; D gene unclear. The CDR3 is 14 amino acids. The germline V gene has CDR1 SEHNR and CDR2 FQNEAQ (reference sequence). V lost 1 base, J lost 6 bases, and 10 bases lay in between. CDR3 DNA sequence: TGTGCCAGCAGCTTAGATGCGGGGAGTCAGCCCCAGCATTTT. Amino acid sequence: CASSLDAGSQPQHF.

This clonotype has just a few counts. This chain connects TRBV28 to TRBJ1-1; TRBD1 agrees at 7 bases. Germline CDR1 and CDR2: MDHEN and SYDVKM. V trimming: 6 bases; J trimming: 1 base; junction bases outside the gene matches: 5. The CDR3 has 14 amino acids. As DNA, the CDR3 is TGTGCCAGCAGGTCAGGGGGGACGAACACTGAAGCTTTCTTT. It yields the protein CASRSGGTNTEAFF.

This clonotype was picked up a small number of times. V is TRBV19 and J is TRBJ1-2; D unresolved. CDR3 length: 12 amino acids. Germline CDR1 LNHDA, CDR2 SQIVND (reference sequence). The ends were cut back, 6 bases at V and 4 bases at J, with 9 bases in the middle. The CDR3 sequence is CASRSGVYGYTF. The CDR3 nucleotides read TGTGCCAGTAGGTCCGGGGTCTATGGCTACACCTTC.

The chain uses TRBV5-1 and TRBJ1-1; TRBD1 matches 9 bases. This CDR3 is built from 16 residues. Germline V lookup: CDR1 SGHRS, CDR2 YFSETQ. V trimming: 0 bases; J trimming: 0 bases; junction bases outside the gene matches: 3. The CDR3, as DNA: TGCGCCAGCAGCTTGGGGACAGGGGTTATGAACACTGAAGCTTTCTTT. As protein: CASSLGTGVMNTEAFF.